These 27 T cell receptor beta chains originate from one sample sequenced in a study of blood T cell repertoires in COVID-19 (dated by TCRdb to between 2020 and 2021). The library came from the immunoSEQ multiplex PCR assay. The table comes from immuneACCESS by way of TCRdb, which keeps in-frame sequences with V and J called. Part of the clones is missing from these tables; in studies checked, under half for an unresolved V gene and the rest for unknown reasons. The sample profile shows about 250,000 clones; 86% of them were found once. The ten biggest clones cover 5.5% to 6% of the sample. The sample comprised peripheral blood. Receptors originate from an elderly woman with COVID-19, enrolled during active disease.

V gene TRBV28 combines with J gene TRBJ1-2; possible D gene TRBD1, 5 bases. Germline V gene lookup returns CDR1 MDHEN and CDR2 SYDVKM. The CDR3 spans 16 residues. The V and J ends lost 2 bases and 12 bases respectively, with 25 bases between them. The CDR3 nucleotides read TGTGCCAGCAGTTTAGCTGGGGCTGGGTACCCCTTGTATGACACCTTC. Translated: CASSLAGAGYPLYDTF.

This chain connects TRBV19 to TRBJ2-3; possibly TRBD1 for D (6 bases). The V and J ends lost 5 bases and 5 bases respectively, with 8 bases between them. This CDR3 contains 12 residues. CDR1 and CDR2 from the germline V gene are LNHDA and SQIVND (reference sequence). CDR3 in DNA: TGTGCCAGTAGTGTACAGGGAGATACGCAGTATTTT. Translation: CASSVQGDTQYF. Together with reference TRBV19 and TRBJ2-3, the CDR3 gives the full variable domain: DGGITQSPKYLFRKEGQNVTLSCEQNLNHDAMYWYRQDPGQGLRLIYYSQIVNDFQKGDIAEGYSVSREKKESFPLTVTSAQKNPTAFYLCASSVQGDTQYFGPGTRLTVL.

This chain uses TRBV18 with TRBJ1-1, with TRBD1 as a possible D gene (6 bases). V was shortened by 6 bases and J by 1 base, with 24 bases between the two germline ends. This CDR3 has 18 amino acids. Germline CDR1 and CDR2: KGHSH and LQKENI. The CDR3 is CASSLYRDTGTGNTEAFF. CDR3 DNA: TGTGCCAGCTCCCTATACCGGGACACCGGCACTGGGAACACTGAAGCTTTCTTT.

V usage is TRBV7-9 and J usage is TRBJ2-7, with 8 bases that match TRBD2. Germline V gene lookup returns CDR1 SEHNR and CDR2 FQNEAQ (reference sequence). With 5 bases clipped from V and 8 bases from J, the junction kept 8 bases outside the gene matches. CDR3 size: 13 residues. CDR3 DNA: TGTGCCAGCAGCCTATCCGGGGGGGCCAAGCAGTACGTC. Amino acid sequence: CASSLSGGAKQYV.

The chain uses TRBV19 and TRBJ1-2; 9 bases map to TRBD1. The CDR3 loop spans 13 amino acids. The ends lost 6 bases at V and 3 bases at J; junction bases unmatched: 2. Germline V gives CDR1 LNHDA, CDR2 SQIVND (reference sequence). The DNA of the CDR3 is TGTGCCAGTAGAAGACAGGGGGACTATGGCTACACCTTC. Translating it yields CASRRQGDYGYTF.

This sequence joins TRBV3-1 (or the pseudogene TRBV3-2) and TRBJ1-2, with 8 positions matching TRBD1. CDR1 LGHDT and CDR2 YNNKEL come from the germline V gene (reference sequence). With V trimmed by 1 base and J by 4 bases, 5 bases remained unmatched. CDR3 length: 15 amino acids. CDR3 region: CASSQVRTGPYGYTF. The CDR3 DNA reads as TGTGCCAGCAGCCAAGTGAGGACAGGGCCCTATGGCTACACCTTC.

The chain carries TRBV18 and TRBJ2-4; 7 bases are a match to TRBD1. CDR1 and CDR2 (germline): KGHSH, LQKENI. The V and J ends lost 3 bases and 4 bases, in that order; junction bases with no gene match: 9. The CDR3 covers 16 residues. For the CDR3, the DNA is TGTGCCAGCTCACCTAACAGACAGGGTGGGAAAAACATTCAGTACTTC. Translation: CASSPNRQGGKNIQYF.

This rearrangement joins TRBV18 to TRBJ2-1, with no clear D. This CDR3 comprises 13 residues. V lost 5 bases and J lost 0, with 5 bases in between. Looked up from germline, CDR1 is KGHSH and CDR2 is LQKENI. The CDR3, as DNA: TGTGCCAGCTCATTGAGCTCCTACAATGAGCAGTTCTTC. Translating gives CASSLSSYNEQFF.

This clone was detected only a few times. V gene TRBV19 combines with J gene TRBJ2-2; TRBD2 might be the D (6 bases). Between the trimmed V and J ends, which lost 4 bases and 0 bases, there was a span of 12 bases. Germline CDR1 and CDR2: LNHDA and SQIVND (reference sequence). The CDR3 length is 16 residues. The CDR3: CASSNLQRANTGELFF. The CDR3 DNA is TGTGCCAGTAGTAACCTCCAGCGGGCGAACACCGGGGAGCTGTTTTTT.

This chain links TRBV6-5 with TRBJ1-6; 9 nucleotides align to TRBD1. The CDR3 sequence is 16 residues long. V gave up 4 bases and J gave up 6 bases; unmatched junction bases: 7. CDR1 and CDR2 (germline): MNHEY, SVGAGI. The CDR3 nucleotides read TGTGCCAGCAGTTCCTTGGGACAGGGCCTTAATTCACCCCTCCACTTT. Protein: CASSSLGQGLNSPLHF.

This rearrangement joins TRBV11-2 to TRBJ1-2, with TRBD1 matching over 10 bases. This CDR3 region has 17 residues. V shed 3 bases and J 1 base; nucleotides not matched to a gene: 8. The germline V gene encodes CDR1 SGHAT and CDR2 FQNNGV. The CDR3 is CASSLGPTGGLNYGYTF. CDR3 DNA: TGTGCCAGCAGCTTGGGGCCGACAGGGGGCCTTAACTATGGCTACACCTTC.

In this sample, this clone turned up once. The chain combines TRBV19 with TRBJ1-6; 9 bases match TRBD1. V shed 4 bases and J 9 bases; nucleotides not matched to a gene: 7. Germline V gene sequence: CDR1 LNHDA, CDR2 SQIVND (reference sequence). This CDR3 has 15 residues. The CDR3 DNA reads as TGTGCCAGTAGTAGCTCCGGGACAGGGAGTTCACCCCTCCACTTT. This gives the protein CASSSSGTGSSPLHF.

The gene calls are TRBV3-1 (or the pseudogene TRBV3-2) and TRBJ2-1; 7 bases map to TRBD2. V lost 1 base, J lost 14 bases, and 5 bases stayed unmatched. Looked up from germline, CDR1 is LGHDT and CDR2 is YNNKEL (reference sequence). The CDR3 runs 12 residues. The CDR3 loop is CASSQGGGEKFF. CDR3 bases: TGTGCCAGCAGCCAAGGCGGGGGAGAGAAGTTCTTC.

The chain links TRBV19 to TRBJ1-2; the D is unclear. The CDR3 covers 15 residues. Trimming took 3 bases from V and 4 from J, leaving 15 bases between them. Germline-derived CDR1 and CDR2 are LNHDA and SQIVND (reference sequence). The DNA for the CDR3 is TGTGCCAGTAGTATTCCGCCGCCTACCCTCTATGGCTACACCTTC. Translated, it gives CASSIPPPTLYGYTF. The whole variable domain, filled in from reference TRBV19 and TRBJ1-2, reads DGGITQSPKYLFRKEGQNVTLSCEQNLNHDAMYWYRQDPGQGLRLIYYSQIVNDFQKGDIAEGYSVSREKKESFPLTVTSAQKNPTAFYLCASSIPPPTLYGYTFGSGTRLTVV.

In this sample, this clone turned up once. The chain links TRBV28 to TRBJ2-3; 10 bases map to TRBD2. Germline values: CDR1 MDHEN, CDR2 SYDVKM. The CDR3 is 16 residues long. The ends lost 6 bases at V and 2 bases at J; junction bases unmatched: 8. CDR3 region: CASSQPAGGTTDTQYF. DNA of the CDR3: TGTGCCAGCAGCCAACCAGCGGGGGGGACCACAGATACGCAGTATTTT.

The chain links TRBV27 to TRBJ2-7, with 12 nucleotides matching TRBD2. The CDR3 contains 17 residues. The V gene's germline CDR1 is MNHEY and CDR2 SMNVEV (reference sequence). With V trimmed by 6 bases and J by 2 bases, 11 bases remained unmatched. The DNA for the CDR3 is TGTGCCAGCAGGGGAAGACTAGCGGGGGACCCAACCTACGAGCAGTACGTC. Translating it yields CASRGRLAGDPTYEQYV.

The rearrangement links TRBV7-2 to TRBJ2-1; D uncertain. Germline values: CDR1 SGHTA, CDR2 FQGNSA. This CDR3 has 13 residues. Trimming left V 0 bases short and J 11 bases short, with 11 bases between. The CDR3 loop is CASSLALGSQQFF. The CDR3 DNA sequence: TGTGCCAGCAGCTTAGCGCTTGGTAGCCAGCAGTTCTTC.

This clone was counted a few times. V is TRBV7-8 and J is TRBJ2-3; 9 bases line up with TRBD2. From germline, CDR1 is SGHVS and CDR2 FQNEAQ. The J segment lost 6 bases and the V segment lost 2 bases, leaving 0 bases of the junction unmatched. The CDR3 has 13 residues. The CDR3 DNA follows: TGTGCCAGCAGCTTACTAGCGGGGGATACGCAGTATTTT. This codes for CASSLLAGDTQYF.

CDR3: CASSDSGGGSYNEQFF. The CDR3 nucleotides read TGTGCCAGCAGTGACAGCGGGGGGGGATCCTACAATGAGCAGTTCTTC. The V call is TRBV6-4, the J call TRBJ2-1, with 10 bases fitting TRBD2. The length of the CDR3 is 16 residues. The germline V gene encodes CDR1 MRHNA and CDR2 SNTAGT. With 2 bases clipped from V and 1 base from J, the junction kept 2 bases outside the gene matches.

This clone was recorded a few times. This chain connects TRBV1 to TRBJ2-3; the table's D call of TRBD2 was not tested on the DNA. TRBV1 constitutes a pseudogene. This CDR3 contains 14 residues. DNA of the CDR3: TGCACCAGCAGCCAAGGAGCGCCCACAGATACGCAGTATTTT. Protein product: CTSSQGAPTDTQYF.

J is TRBJ2-1 and V is TRBV19; no definite D call. Trimming took 0 bases from V and 10 from J, leaving 10 bases between them. Germline V gives CDR1 LNHDA, CDR2 SQIVND (reference sequence). The CDR3 contains 13 residues. For the CDR3, the DNA is TGTGCCAGTAGTATAGATCCGCGTAAGGAGCAGTTCTTC. It yields the protein CASSIDPRKEQFF.

As concerns this clone: One junction end disagrees with the germline gene, perhaps due to a read error. The rearrangement links TRBV7-9 to TRBJ1-5; maybe TRBD1 (5 bases). Per the germline V gene, CDR1 is SEHNR and CDR2 is FQNEAQ (reference sequence). The CDR3 contains 12 residues. DNA of the CDR3: TGTGCCAGCAGCTTAGATGGAAATGGGGCGGATTTT. Translating it yields CASSLDGNGADF.

The V gene is TRBV28, the J gene TRBJ2-3; no reliable D call. The V gene's germline CDR1 is MDHEN and CDR2 SYDVKM. The V gene lost 3 bases and the J gene lost 2 bases, with 12 bases spanning the gap. The CDR3 consists of 15 residues. The CDR3 bases are TGTGCCAGCAGTTTCCCCACAAAGAACACAGATACGCAGTATTTT. Protein sequence: CASSFPTKNTDTQYF.

The J gene is TRBJ2-5, the V gene TRBV5-1; D gene unclear. Germline V gene sequence: CDR1 SGHRS, CDR2 YFSETQ. Trimming stripped 4 bases from V and 3 bases from J, with 10 bases between. The CDR3 is 13 residues long. The CDR3 DNA sequence: TGCGCCAGCAGCCGCCCCGGAGAAGAGACCCAGTACTTC. This encodes CASSRPGEETQYF.

This chain joins TRBV18 and TRBJ2-3, with a weak D call TRBD2 (6 bases). The ends were cut back, 2 bases at V and 2 bases at J, with 11 bases in the middle. Germline lookup yields CDR1 KGHSH and CDR2 LQKENI. The CDR3 runs to 15 residues. The CDR3, as DNA: TGTGCCAGCTCACCAGGGACTTCAGCCACAGATACGCAGTATTTT. Its protein is CASSPGTSATDTQYF. Looking up the rest from reference TRBV18 and TRBJ2-3 gives the full variable domain: NAGVMQNPRHLVRRRGQEARLRCSPMKGHSHVYWYRQLPEEGLKFMVYLQKENIIDESGMPKERFSAEFPKEGPSILRIQQVVRGDSAAYFCASSPGTSATDTQYFGPGTRLTVL.

The chain joins TRBV2 to TRBJ1-1, with 7 bases fitting TRBD1. Germline V gene lookup returns CDR1 SNHLY and CDR2 FYNNEI. CDR3 size: 14 residues. The ends lost 7 bases at V and 5 bases at J; junction bases unmatched: 10. CDR3: CASIQDRVGTEAFF. CDR3 in DNA: TGTGCCAGCATCCAAGACAGGGTGGGGACTGAAGCTTTCTTT.

V is TRBV7-8 and J is TRBJ1-6; 7 bases line up with TRBD1. The CDR3 covers 15 residues. Germline assignment: CDR1 SGHVS and CDR2 FQNEAQ. The V and J ends lost 4 bases and 7 bases, in that order; junction bases with no gene match: 7. Here the CDR3 reads CASSSSTGLNSPLHF. The CDR3, as DNA: TGTGCCAGCAGCTCCTCGACAGGGCTAAATTCACCCCTCCACTTT.